Detailed here is one T cell receptor (beta chain). This entry is derived from a study of T cells in Graves' hyperthyroidism and ophthalmopathy. The CDR3 is 12 amino acids. Germline loops: CDR1 SQVTM, CDR2 ANQGSEA. V was trimmed by 0 bases and J by 5 bases, leaving 6 bases between them. RNA transcripts served as the template for amplifying TCR beta CDR3 regions. In the first-round RT-PCR of the TCR CDR3, the HTBI primer set was used. TCRdb re-called the multiplex PCR reads with MiXCR, one entry per CDR3 protein. This table has hundreds of thousands of distinct CDR3 sequences, more than 15% appearing once.

The sample taken for sequencing was blood. V is TRBV29-1 and J is TRBJ2-3; D remains ambiguous. The TCR sequence derives from a young woman with Graves' hyperthyroidism that later progressed to Graves' ophthalmopathy. CDR3 protein: CSVEDHRDTQYF. CDR3 DNA: TGCAGCGTTGAAGATCACCGAGATACGCAGTATTTT.